This T cell receptor (beta chain) derives from a study of metastatic and nonmetastatic thyroid tumors. Study-level background: Both malignant and benign thyroid patients supplied peripheral blood and tumor or nodule tissue samples, across which the repertoires of these patients were then compared. General study results and limits: For both blood and tumor, malignant thyroid tumors reportedly showed significantly higher TCR beta diversity than benign nodules did.

This clone turned up a few times. Its antigen is unknown. As originally analysed: The study took CDR3 differences across clinicopathological groups and made a distant-metastasis classifier for papillary thyroid cancer from them. TCRdb re-clonotyped the PCR reads through MiXCR. These V and J calls originate from TCRdb's pipeline instead of the authors' own analysis. The sample includes more than 9,500 clones, 25% to 35% of them seen just once. The CDR3 totals 16 residues. Trimming cost V 4 bases and J 0 bases; bases outside gene matches: 3. Germline V lookup: CDR1 SGHAT, CDR2 FQNNGV. All patients were treatment-naive before thyroid surgery.

Sample: adjacent normal tissue. This receptor was taken from a male donor with papillary thyroid cancer or a benign thyroid nodule (not recorded which). Some clones in this sample may be carry-over from other donors' samples. This rearrangement joins TRBV11-2 to TRBJ2-2, with 9 positions matching TRBD2. This chain's CDR3 is CASSSASGANTGELFF. The CDR3 DNA reads TGTGCCAGCAGCTCGGCTAGCGGGGCGAACACCGGGGAGCTGTTTTTT.